These 16 T cell receptor beta chains share one sample of origin, sequenced in a study of patients and donors after allogeneic stem cell transplantation. TCRdb itself ran the RT-PCR reads through MiXCR, one entry per CDR3 protein. The sample has 20,000 or so distinct CDR3 sequences, around 28% seen once; the top ten hold less than 60%. Sequencing input: blood, either unsorted or a sorted T cell fraction (not recorded which). These receptors all stem from a human donor who was either an allogeneic HSCT recipient or a stem cell or donor lymphocyte infusion donor (not recorded which). It is not recorded whose cells these are; they may come from a transplant donor.

This clonotype has just one count. This chain uses TRBV2 with TRBJ1-1; unclear D gene. Deletions cut 11 bases from V and 1 base from J, with 14 bases between. CDR3 length: 13 amino acids. In germline, CDR1 is SNHLY, CDR2 FYNNEI. As DNA, the CDR3 is TGTGCCGGGCCGGAGGACGGGAACACTGAAGCTTTCTTT. It is translated as CAGPEDGNTEAFF. Based on the CDR3 plus reference TRBV2 and TRBJ1-1, the full variable domain is EPEVTQTPSHQVTQMGQEVILRCVPISNHLYFYWYRQILGQKVEFLVSFYNNEISEKSEIFDDQFSVERPDGSNFTLKIRSTKLEDSAMYFCAGPEDGNTEAFFGQGTRLTVV.

The chain carries TRBV27 and TRBJ2-2, with TRBD1 matching over 7 bases. CDR1 is MNHEY, CDR2 SMNVEV, per germline (reference sequence). This CDR3 has 15 amino acids. The trim removed 4 bases at V and 6 bases at J, leaving 8 bases unmatched. CDR3 region: CASSSQGRTAGELFF. DNA of the CDR3: TGTGCCAGCAGTTCACAGGGGAGAACTGCCGGGGAGCTGTTTTTT.

The gene calls are TRBV27 and TRBJ1-5, with 9 bases fitting TRBD1. Unmatched junction bases numbered 3, after V lost 0 bases and J lost 6 bases. Looked up from germline, CDR1 is MNHEY and CDR2 is SMNVEV (reference sequence). This CDR3 has 15 amino acids. The CDR3 DNA reads TGTGCCAGCAGTTTATCGCACAGGGGGCTTCAGCCCCAGCATTTT. Translated: CASSLSHRGLQPQHF.

The J gene is TRBJ2-7, the V gene TRBV2; D gene unclear. The CDR3 totals 13 residues. The germline V and J ends were trimmed by 0 bases and 7 bases, with 10 bases remaining between them. Germline V gene data show CDR1 as SNHLY and CDR2 as FYNNEI. The CDR3 sequence is CASSEALTWEQYV. CDR3 DNA sequence: TGTGCCAGCAGTGAAGCGCTTACTTGGGAGCAGTACGTC.

This chain connects TRBV7-9 to TRBJ1-2; TRBD1 aligns across 8 bases. Looked up from germline, CDR1 is SEHNR and CDR2 is FQNEAQ (reference sequence). The CDR3 covers 14 residues. The trim removed 1 base at V and 8 bases at J, leaving 6 bases unmatched. The CDR3 loop is CASSLDRGLQGYTF. The DNA of the CDR3 is TGTGCCAGCAGCTTAGACAGGGGGTTACAAGGCTACACCTTC.

This clonotype has more than one count but fewer than ten. The chain carries TRBV2 and TRBJ1-1; possible D gene TRBD1, 5 bases. The germline V gene encodes CDR1 SNHLY and CDR2 FYNNEI. Trimming shortened V by 8 bases and J by 0 bases, and 19 bases separated the two germline ends. This CDR3 contains 16 residues. The CDR3 DNA reads TGTGCCAGCGGTAGAGGCAGGGAAAGTATGAACACTGAAGCTTTCTTT. As protein: CASGRGRESMNTEAFF. The full variable domain, rest sourced from reference TRBV2 and TRBJ1-1, is EPEVTQTPSHQVTQMGQEVILRCVPISNHLYFYWYRQILGQKVEFLVSFYNNEISEKSEIFDDQFSVERPDGSNFTLKIRSTKLEDSAMYFCASGRGRESMNTEAFFGQGTRLTVV.

The table lists this clonotype with many counts. The CDR3 reads CASSPRIAPYEQYF. CDR3 nucleotides: TGTGCCAGCAGCCCAAGAATAGCCCCCTACGAGCAGTACTTC. This rearrangement joins TRBV9 to TRBJ2-7; D is unresolved. Germline lookup yields CDR1 SGDLS and CDR2 YYNGEE. Trimming stripped 4 bases from V and 2 bases from J, with 13 bases between. This CDR3 region has 14 residues.

This rearrangement joins TRBV5-6 to TRBJ1-2; D possibly corresponds to TRBD1 (6 bases). Trimming removed 0 bases at V and 2 bases at J, with 11 bases between. This CDR3 spans 15 amino acids. Germline V lookup: CDR1 SGHDT, CDR2 YYEEEE. The CDR3 reads CASSLGRGTNYGYTF. The DNA of the CDR3 is TGTGCCAGCAGCTTGGGGCGTGGGACAAACTATGGCTACACCTTC.

In DNA form, the CDR3 reads TGTGCCAGCAGCTTATTCAGGCGGCAGTACTTC. Translating it yields CASSLFRRQYF. V is TRBV7-6 and J is TRBJ2-7; D is ambiguous. CDR1 is SGHVS, CDR2 FNYEAQ, per germline. The CDR3 runs to 11 residues. Trimming took 2 bases from V and 9 from J, leaving 8 bases between them.

This clonotype was observed at least ten times. This rearrangement joins TRBV7-2 to TRBJ2-5; 7 bases map to TRBD1. Germline CDR1 and CDR2: SGHTA and FQGNSA. This CDR3 region has 15 residues. After removal of 1 base from V and 5 bases from J, the junction contained 7 bases not matched to a gene. This CDR3 reads CASSLVRGGEETQYF. CDR3 DNA sequence: TGTGCCAGCAGCTTAGTACGAGGGGGCGAGGAGACCCAGTACTTC.

This clonotype was seen more than once but under ten times. This sequence joins TRBV29-1 and TRBJ2-3; 7 positions agree with TRBD1. J was trimmed by 7 bases and V by 6 bases; bases with no gene match: 4. Germline V gene sequence: CDR1 SQVTM, CDR2 ANQGSEA. CDR3 length: 11 amino acids. The CDR3 DNA reads TGCAGCGTAGGACAGGCCCATACGCAGTATTTT. Its protein is CSVGQAHTQYF.

This clonotype was found a few times. The rearrangement uses TRBV4-2 and TRBJ1-5, with D possibly matching TRBD1 (6 bases). V lost 1 base to trimming and J lost 7 bases, with 11 bases between them. This CDR3 comprises 14 residues. Germline V gene sequence: CDR1 LGHNA, CDR2 YNFKEQ. CDR3: CASSQVEGGQPQHF. The CDR3 DNA is TGTGCCAGCAGCCAAGTGGAGGGGGGGCAGCCCCAGCATTTT.

This clonotype was recorded many times. The DNA for the CDR3 is TGCGCCAGCAGCTTGTGGGCTAGCGAGTTTTCCTACAATGAGCAGTTCTTC. Translating gives CASSLWASEFSYNEQFF. The V gene is TRBV5-1, the J gene TRBJ2-1; a weak D match, TRBD2 (6 bases). V lost 1 base and J 1 base, leaving 15 bases between the germline ends. The CDR3 has 17 amino acids. Germline V gene sequence: CDR1 SGHRS, CDR2 YFSETQ.

V is TRBV12-3 or TRBV12-4 and J is TRBJ2-5; D unresolved. The CDR3 runs to 13 residues. V was clipped by 6 bases and J by 5 bases, with 13 bases between them. DNA for the CDR3: TGTGCCAGCAGACCGGATCACGGGGAGACCCAGTACTTC. It is translated as CASRPDHGETQYF.

The rearrangement uses TRBV5-6 and TRBJ2-1; no reliable D call. Germline values: CDR1 SGHDT, CDR2 YYEEEE. V lost 1 base to trimming and J lost 10 bases, with 9 bases between them. The CDR3 has 12 residues. The CDR3 DNA reads TGTGCCAGCAGCTTGTGGGTTAACGAGCAGTTCTTC. The encoded protein is CASSLWVNEQFF.

This chain joins TRBV3-1 and TRBJ1-6; 7 positions agree with TRBD1. The V gene's germline CDR1 is LGHDT and CDR2 YNNKEL (reference sequence). There are 16 residues in the CDR3. V shed 4 bases and J 10 bases; nucleotides not matched to a gene: 13. CDR3 region: CASSLLHRGRNSPLHF. CDR3 DNA sequence: TGTGCCAGCAGCCTTTTGCACAGGGGTAGAAACTCACCCCTCCACTTT.